This T cell receptor beta chain stems from a study of shared clonotypes between healthy human individuals. For this clone: Its antigen is undetermined.

Germline V lookup: CDR1 ENHRY, CDR2 SYGVKD. The length of the CDR3 is 12 residues. V lost 0 bases, J lost 6 bases, and 5 bases lay in between. Study observations and caveats: Larger estimated richness was generally seen in naive subsets than in memory subsets.

Clones were sequenced by immunoSEQ multiplex PCR, and TCRdb holds only the in-frame ones, with some missing. The sample lists about 1.1 million clones, roughly 80% occurring once. Sequencing was carried out using memory CD4+ T cells from PBMCs. Regarding subset: CD45RA-negative fraction. This clonotype was sampled from a man younger than 30 in good health. Some clones in this sample may be carry-over from other donors' samples. This sequence joins TRBV10-3 and TRBJ1-2; D is undetermined. CDR3 residues: CAISESKNGYTF. The CDR3, as DNA: TGTGCCATCAGTGAGTCAAAGAATGGCTACACCTTC.